These 25 T cell receptor beta chains were all obtained from the same sample, sequenced in a study of CD8+ T cells in alopecia areata. Across 4 to 6 patients, CD4+ cells underwent sorting into CD25+CD127- cells. As the sequencing template, cDNA was produced by extracting RNA and reverse transcribing it. Profiled with immunoSEQ multiplex PCR; TCRdb holds only in-frame clones, not every one. The table records under 40,000 clones, 45% to 65% of them present only once. The sample consisted of CD4+ Tregs sorted from blood. All receptors come from a human donor with alopecia areata.

J is TRBJ1-1 and V is TRBV5-1; D is ambiguous. CDR1 is SGHRS and CDR2 is YFSETQ in the germline V gene. This CDR3 region has 12 residues. V gave up 5 bases and J gave up 3 bases, with 8 bases separating them. The CDR3 loop is CASSIGDTEAFF. Here the CDR3 DNA reads TGCGCCAGCAGTATCGGAGACACTGAAGCTTTCTTT.

The chain is built from TRBV10-1 and TRBJ1-1, with D uncertain. The CDR3 has 13 residues. CDR1 WNHNN and CDR2 SYGVQD come from the germline V gene (reference sequence). V was shortened by 0 bases and J by 6 bases, with 8 bases between the two germline ends. In DNA, the CDR3 is TGCGCCAGCAGTGAGTCCGGCTATGCTGAAGCTTTCTTT. This codes for CASSESGYAEAFF.

The table lists this clone with a few counts. The chain recombines TRBV20-1 with TRBJ2-1, with D perhaps TRBD1 (6 bases). Germline V gene data show CDR1 as DFQATT and CDR2 as SNEGSKA (reference sequence). The CDR3 runs 11 residues. The V end was cut by 6 bases, the J end by 8 bases, with 11 bases between. CDR3 loop: CSADSDYEQFF. CDR3 in DNA: TGCAGTGCGGACAGTGATTATGAGCAGTTCTTC.

This clone was detected once. The chain uses TRBV4-3 and TRBJ2-5; 7 bases line up with TRBD1. This CDR3 comprises 15 residues. From germline, CDR1 is LGHNA and CDR2 YSLEER. The junction had 5 bases not matched to a gene; V was cut back by 0 bases and J by 4 bases. The CDR3 DNA follows: TGCGCCAGCAGCCAAGAAGCTAGGGGGCGAGAGACCCAGTACTTC. Amino acids: CASSQEARGRETQYF.

The chain carries TRBV5-1 and TRBJ1-1, with TRBD1 as a possible D gene (5 bases). This CDR3 is 14 amino acids long. The germline gives CDR1 SGHRS, CDR2 YFSETQ. Trimming removed 2 bases from V and 3 bases from J, with 11 bases in between. CDR3 protein: CASSLQGADTEAFF. The CDR3 bases are TGCGCCAGCAGCTTACAAGGGGCGGACACTGAAGCTTTCTTT.

The chain employs TRBV6-5 and TRBJ2-3; TRBD2 might be the D (5 bases). CDR1 MNHEY and CDR2 SVGAGI come from the germline V gene. This CDR3 is built from 14 residues. Trimming cost V 5 bases and J 2 bases, with 11 bases left between them. CDR3 nucleotides: TGTGCCAGCAGTCGGAGGCCCTCCACAGATACGCAGTATTTT. Amino acid sequence: CASSRRPSTDTQYF.

The genes are TRBV5-5 and TRBJ2-7, with no clear D. Trimming took 4 bases from V and 5 from J, leaving 10 bases between them. The germline V gene has CDR1 SGHKS and CDR2 YYEKEE (reference sequence). The CDR3 sequence is 12 residues long. CDR3 bases: TGTGCCAGCAGCAGGCCGTCGGACGAGCAGTACTTC. The encoded protein is CASSRPSDEQYF. Full variable domain (missing parts from reference TRBV5-5 and TRBJ2-7): DAGVTQSPTHLIKTRGQQVTLRCSPISGHKSVSWYQQVLGQGPQFIFQYYEKEERGRGNFPDRFSARQFPNYSSELNVNALLLGDSALYLCASSRPSDEQYFGPGTRLTVT.

The V call is TRBV5-1, the J call TRBJ2-6; a weak D match, TRBD2 (5 bases). The germline CDR1 and CDR2 sequences are SGHRS and YFSETQ. The CDR3 is made up of 14 amino acids. V lost 4 bases and J 0 bases, leaving 5 bases between the germline ends. CDR3 nucleotides: TGCGCCAGCAGCGGGAGCTCTGGGGCCAACGTCCTGACTTTC. Its protein product is CASSGSSGANVLTF.

This clone was picked up a small number of times. The chain employs TRBV29-1 and TRBJ2-3; D is unresolved. The length of the CDR3 is 14 residues. Per germline, CDR1 SQVTM and CDR2 ANQGSEA. V lost 4 bases and J 4 bases, leaving 15 bases between the germline ends. The CDR3 bases are TGCAGCGTTGCCTCCTCATCCACCCCAGATACGCAGTATTTT. It specifies CSVASSSTPDTQYF.

The chain has TRBV4-1 and TRBJ2-7; no clear D gene. Trimming pared 4 bases from V and 4 bases from J, leaving 8 bases between. Germline lookup yields CDR1 MGHRA and CDR2 YSYEKL. The CDR3 runs to 12 residues. The CDR3 region is CASSLGSYEQYF. The CDR3 DNA follows: TGCGCCAGCAGCCTGGGCTCTTACGAGCAGTACTTC.

The chain couples TRBV9 to TRBJ2-1; D gene uncertain. The germline CDR1 and CDR2 sequences are SGDLS and YYNGEE. The CDR3 has 15 amino acids. The V end was cut by 0 bases, the J end by 4 bases, with 11 bases between. The CDR3 spells CASSVAPSPYNEQFF. CDR3 DNA: TGTGCCAGCAGCGTAGCGCCGTCCCCGTACAATGAGCAGTTCTTC.

The chain recombines TRBV5-1 with TRBJ2-2, with 8 bases aligning to TRBD1. V dropped 6 bases and J dropped 3; count of bases not matched to a gene: 7. The CDR3 totals 15 residues. Germline values: CDR1 SGHRS, CDR2 YFSETQ. The CDR3 loop is CASIGETGDTGELFF. The CDR3 coding sequence is TGCGCCAGCATCGGGGAGACAGGGGACACCGGGGAGCTGTTTTTT.

In this sample, this clone turned up a few times. The chain is built from TRBV5-1 and TRBJ2-5; D ambiguous. Trimming stripped 1 base from V and 2 bases from J, with 9 bases between. This CDR3 is built from 14 residues. Per the germline V gene, CDR1 is SGHRS and CDR2 is YFSETQ. CDR3 loop: CASSLWAEQETQYF. The CDR3 DNA follows: TGCGCCAGCAGCTTGTGGGCGGAACAAGAGACCCAGTACTTC.

The chain employs TRBV7-2 and TRBJ1-2; a weak D match, TRBD1 (5 bases). Germline V CDR1 and CDR2: SGHTA, FQGNSA. Trimming took off 3 bases at V and 5 bases at J, with 10 bases between the two ends. CDR3 length equals 13 residues. The CDR3 DNA sequence: TGTGCCAGCAGCTTGGGGCAGGAGTATGGCTACACCTTC. Translation gives CASSLGQEYGYTF.

This clone was recorded only once. The rearrangement joins TRBV5-1 to TRBJ2-2; 7 bases map to TRBD2. With 3 bases clipped from V and 5 bases from J, the junction kept 7 bases outside the gene matches. The V gene's germline CDR1 is SGHRS and CDR2 YFSETQ. CDR3 length: 15 residues. The CDR3 sequence: CASSWSGRGTGELFF. The CDR3 DNA follows: TGCGCCAGCAGCTGGTCAGGGCGGGGGACCGGGGAGCTGTTTTTT. The variable domain in full, completed from reference TRBV5-1 and TRBJ2-2, reads KAGVTQTPRYLIKTRGQQVTLSCSPISGHRSVSWYQQTPGQGLQFLFEYFSETQRNKGNFPGRFSGRQFSNSRSEMNVSTLELGDSALYLCASSWSGRGTGELFFGEGSRLTVL.

This chain connects TRBV28 to TRBJ2-5, with a possible D match to TRBD1 (5 bases). This CDR3 has 15 residues. Germline values: CDR1 MDHEN, CDR2 SYDVKM. Deletions cut 5 bases from V and 1 base from J, with 14 bases between. The CDR3 protein is CASSQGEQIQETQYF. The CDR3 nucleotides read TGTGCCAGCAGTCAAGGGGAACAGATCCAAGAGACCCAGTACTTC.

This clone was seen only a few times. This chain connects TRBV11-1 to TRBJ1-1; D ambiguous. Trimming took off 1 base at V and 1 base at J, with 7 bases between the two ends. Germline values: CDR1 SGHAT, CDR2 FQDESV (reference sequence). The CDR3 is 14 amino acids. CDR3 nucleotides: TGTGCCAGCAGCTTAGGGACCCGGAACACTGAAGCTTTCTTT. This codes for CASSLGTRNTEAFF.

The chain employs TRBV28 and TRBJ2-1; D may be TRBD1 (6 bases). The germline V and J ends were trimmed by 6 bases and 4 bases, with 16 bases remaining between them. Germline-derived CDR1 and CDR2 are MDHEN and SYDVKM. This CDR3 has 15 amino acids. The CDR3 reads CASSKSTGFYNEQFF. The DNA of the CDR3 is TGTGCCAGCAGCAAATCCACAGGGTTTTACAATGAGCAGTTCTTC.

The rearrangement links TRBV19 to TRBJ2-2; perhaps TRBD1 as D (5 bases). V lost 7 bases and J 6 bases, leaving 9 bases between the germline ends. CDR3 length equals 12 residues. The germline V gene has CDR1 LNHDA and CDR2 SQIVND (reference sequence). For the CDR3, the DNA is TGTGCCAGTACTAAAGGGGCCGGGGAGCTGTTTTTT. As protein: CASTKGAGELFF. The variable domain in full, with the rest retrieved from reference TRBV19 and TRBJ2-2, is DGGITQSPKYLFRKEGQNVTLSCEQNLNHDAMYWYRQDPGQGLRLIYYSQIVNDFQKGDIAEGYSVSREKKESFPLTVTSAQKNPTAFYLCASTKGAGELFFGEGSRLTVL.

This clone was found a few times. The rearrangement uses TRBV7-2 and TRBJ2-7; a weak D match, TRBD2 (6 bases). CDR1 and CDR2 (germline): SGHTA, FQGNSA. V gave up 0 bases and J gave up 2 bases, with 11 bases separating them. The CDR3 loop spans 15 amino acids. This chain's CDR3 is CASSLAWDSAYEQYF. CDR3 coding DNA: TGTGCCAGCAGCTTAGCCTGGGACTCCGCCTACGAGCAGTACTTC.

V is TRBV5-1 and J is TRBJ1-4; a weak D match, TRBD1 (6 bases). The CDR3 totals 14 residues. The V end was cut by 2 bases, the J end by 6 bases, with 11 bases between. Germline lookup yields CDR1 SGHRS and CDR2 YFSETQ. CDR3 DNA: TGCGCCAGCAGCTTTATGCCAGGGGATGAAAAACTGTTTTTT. Protein product: CASSFMPGDEKLFF.

This clone showed up just a few times. The rearrangement joins TRBV5-1 to TRBJ2-7, with D perhaps TRBD2 (5 bases). CDR3 size: 14 residues. Germline CDR1 reads SGHRS; CDR2 reads YFSETQ. The V gene lost 0 bases and the J gene lost 2 bases, with 9 bases spanning the gap. In DNA form, the CDR3 reads TGCGCCAGCAGCTTGGGGCAGGAGGCCTACGAGCAGTACTTC. This encodes CASSLGQEAYEQYF. Combining the CDR3 with reference TRBV5-1 and TRBJ2-7 gives the whole variable domain KAGVTQTPRYLIKTRGQQVTLSCSPISGHRSVSWYQQTPGQGLQFLFEYFSETQRNKGNFPGRFSGRQFSNSRSEMNVSTLELGDSALYLCASSLGQEAYEQYFGPGTRLTVT.

V usage is TRBV7-2 and J usage is TRBJ2-3, with D uncertain. This CDR3 is 12 amino acids long. Germline V gene lookup returns CDR1 SGHTA and CDR2 FQGNSA. V lost 5 bases and J lost 6, with 9 bases in between. Here the CDR3 DNA reads TGTGCCAGCAGCCACCCGCGGGATACGCAGTATTTT. This encodes CASSHPRDTQYF.

This clone was found a few times. The chain combines TRBV5-1 with TRBJ2-3, with D perhaps matching TRBD1 (6 bases). The CDR3 length is 13 residues. V was pared by 0 bases and J by 5 bases, with 7 bases between. CDR1 is SGHRS and CDR2 is YFSETQ in the germline V gene. CDR3 bases: TGCGCCAGCAGCTTGGAGGGACAAGATACGCAGTATTTT. Translating it yields CASSLEGQDTQYF. The full variable domain, in which reference TRBV5-1 and TRBJ2-3 provide the parts outside the CDR3, is KAGVTQTPRYLIKTRGQQVTLSCSPISGHRSVSWYQQTPGQGLQFLFEYFSETQRNKGNFPGRFSGRQFSNSRSEMNVSTLELGDSALYLCASSLEGQDTQYFGPGTRLTVL.

This clone was seen more than once but under ten times. The rearrangement uses TRBV7-2 and TRBJ2-7, with D hard to call. Trimming removed 1 base from V and 2 bases from J, with 9 bases in between. This CDR3 contains 14 residues. Germline CDR1 reads SGHTA; CDR2 reads FQGNSA. The CDR3 bases are TGTGCCAGCAGCTTAGTGGGCGGAACCTACGAGCAGTACTTC. It encodes CASSLVGGTYEQYF.